Listed below are T cell receptor beta chains from one sample, sequenced in a study of blood T cell repertoires in COVID-19. Generated by immunoSEQ multiplex PCR, the TCRdb table keeps only in-frame clones and is missing some. The data show some 350,000 clones, with approximately 89% seen just once and over 4.5% held by the top ten. The sample comprised PBMCs or T cells enriched from blood (not recorded which). Every receptor here comes from a man under 40 who had recovered from COVID-19. CDR3s include the opening cysteine and the closing phenylalanine or tryptophan. D genes are given only for firm matches. For some rows the clone size is stated as once, few or many, or as a class when expanded; others skip it.

D: NA; V: TRBV28; size: NA; J: TRBJ1-5; CDR3: CASSLFGRGDQPQHF; DNA: TGTGCCAGCAGTTTATTTGGCAGGGGCGATCAGCCCCAGCATTTT
D: TRBD2; V: TRBV6-1; size: once; J: TRBJ2-3; CDR3: CASSEWGSGGVGDTQYF; DNA: TGTGCCAGCAGTGAATGGGGTAGCGGGGGGGTTGGAGATACGCAGTATTTT
D: TRBD1; V: TRBV27; size: NA; J: TRBJ2-2; CDR3: CASSLIPQGTGELFF; DNA: TGTGCCAGCAGTTTGATCCCACAGGGGACCGGGGAGCTGTTTTTT
D: NA; V: TRBV30; size: NA; J: TRBJ2-5; CDR3: CAWNQHYRDKTQYF; DNA: TGTGCCTGGAACCAACACTACAGGGATAAGACCCAGTACTTC
D: NA; V: TRBV7-9; size: NA; J: TRBJ1-4; CDR3: CASSLVPQGEKLFF; DNA: TGTGCCAGCAGCTTAGTCCCCCAGGGAGAAAAACTGTTTTTT
D: NA; V: TRBV5-1; size: NA; J: TRBJ1-1; CDR3: CASSPGGRGNTEAFF; DNA: TGCGCCAGCAGCCCCGGGGGGAGGGGGAACACTGAAGCTTTCTTT
D: NA; V: TRBV5-5; size: NA; J: TRBJ1-1; CDR3: CASSLRGNTEAFF; DNA: TGTGCCAGCAGCTTAAGGGGGAACACTGAAGCTTTCTTT
D: TRBD2; V: TRBV28; size: NA; J: TRBJ2-2; CDR3: CASTPGLATGELFF; DNA: TGTGCCAGCACCCCGGGACTAGCGACCGGGGAGCTGTTTTTT
D: TRBD1; V: TRBV7-9; size: NA; J: TRBJ1-4; CDR3: CASSPGTVATNEKLFF; DNA: TGTGCCAGCAGCCCCGGGACAGTCGCAACTAATGAAAAACTGTTTTTT
D: TRBD2; V: TRBV5-8; size: NA; J: TRBJ2-1; CDR3: CASSRLGGAGNEQFF; DNA: TGTGCCAGCAGCAGACTCGGGGGGGCAGGCAATGAGCAGTTCTTC
D: TRBD2; V: TRBV2; size: NA; J: TRBJ2-7; CDR3: CASSEGLAGVYEQYF; DNA: TGTGCCAGCAGTGAGGGACTAGCGGGGGTCTACGAGCAGTACTTC
D: NA; V: TRBV4-1; size: NA; J: TRBJ1-1; CDR3: CASSQDSVHIFF; DNA: TGCGCCAGCAGCCAAGATTCTGTACATATCTTCTTT
D: TRBD2; V: TRBV6-4; size: NA; J: TRBJ2-3; CDR3: CASSKTSGHDTQYF; DNA: TGTGCCAGCAGTAAGACTAGCGGGCACGATACGCAGTATTTT
D: NA; V: TRBV27; size: NA; J: TRBJ2-1; CDR3: CASRGRGTYNEQFF; DNA: TGTGCCAGCAGGGGGCGGGGTACCTACAATGAGCAGTTCTTC
D: NA; V: TRBV11-2; size: NA; J: TRBJ1-4; CDR3: CASSSGGWVFDEKLFF; DNA: TGTGCCAGCAGCTCGGGAGGCTGGGTTTTCGATGAAAAACTGTTTTTT
D: TRBD1; V: TRBV2; size: NA; J: TRBJ1-2; CDR3: CASTGQGGYGYTF; DNA: TGTGCCAGCACGGGACAGGGCGGCTATGGCTACACCTTC